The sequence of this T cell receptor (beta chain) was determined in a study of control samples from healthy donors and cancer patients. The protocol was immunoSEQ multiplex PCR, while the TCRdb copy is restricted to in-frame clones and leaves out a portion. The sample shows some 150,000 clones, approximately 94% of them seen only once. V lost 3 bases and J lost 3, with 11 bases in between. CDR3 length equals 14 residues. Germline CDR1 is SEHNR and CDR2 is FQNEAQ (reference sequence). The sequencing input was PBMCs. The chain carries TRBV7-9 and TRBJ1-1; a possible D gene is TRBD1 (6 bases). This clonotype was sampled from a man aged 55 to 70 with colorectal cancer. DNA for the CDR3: TGTGCCAGCAGCTTTGGGACATCGTACACTGAAGCTTTCTTT. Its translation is CASSFGTSYTEAFF.